The 5 T cell receptor beta chains presented below share a single source sample, sequenced in a study of regulatory and conventional T cells in RAG deficiency. Genomic DNA came from blood conventional CD4+ T cells gated CD25-low CD127-high. Method: immunoSEQ multiplex PCR; TCRdb's copy keeps in-frame clones and lacks some. Here the sample spans over 2,500 clones, almost 85% being singletons. Input material: CD4+ effector T cells sorted from blood. The source of these receptors is a human donor with RAG deficiency presenting as severe combined immunodeficiency.

V and J are TRBV27 and TRBJ2-2; D is uncertain. CDR3 length: 15 amino acids. Trimming took 3 bases from V and 2 from J, leaving 10 bases between them. Germline-derived CDR1 and CDR2 are MNHEY and SMNVEV (reference sequence). The CDR3 DNA is TGTGCCAGCAGTTTTTCCAGCTTCAACACCGGGGAGCTGTTTTTT. Its translation is CASSFSSFNTGELFF.

The chain joins TRBV7-9 to TRBJ1-2, with a weak D call TRBD1 (5 bases). V shed 3 bases and J shed 8 bases, with 13 bases lying between them. The CDR3 extends over 13 amino acids. Germline V gene sequence: CDR1 SEHNR, CDR2 FQNEAQ (reference sequence). CDR3: CASSFSGRRGYTF. As DNA, the CDR3 is TGTGCCAGCAGCTTTTCGGGGCGTCGAGGCTACACCTTC.

This rearrangement joins TRBV6-4 to TRBJ2-6, with 8 bases that match TRBD1. J was trimmed by 0 bases and V by 4 bases; bases with no gene match: 5. This CDR3 region has 17 residues. The germline V gene has CDR1 MRHNA and CDR2 SNTAGT. CDR3 nucleotides: TGTGCCAGCAGTGGGGGACAGGACGACTCTGGGGCCAACGTCCTGACTTTC. Translating it yields CASSGGQDDSGANVLTF.

The CDR3 reads CAWSEGSGNTIYF. CDR3 DNA sequence: TGTGCCTGGAGTGAGGGCTCTGGAAACACCATATATTTT. The chain links TRBV30 to TRBJ1-3; D not resolved. The germline V gene has CDR1 GTSNPN and CDR2 SVGIG (reference sequence). The CDR3 is 13 amino acids. The germline V and J ends were trimmed by 1 base and 0 bases, with 4 bases remaining between them. Looking up the rest from reference TRBV30 and TRBJ1-3 gives the full variable domain: SQTIHQWPATLVQPVGSPLSLECTVEGTSNPNLYWYRQAAGRGLQLLFYSVGIGQISSEVPQNLSASRPQDRQFILSSKKLLLSDSGFYLCAWSEGSGNTIYFGEGSWLTVV.

This rearrangement joins TRBV27 to TRBJ1-1, with 10 bases lining up with TRBD1. V lost 1 base, J lost 4 bases, and 6 bases stayed unmatched. This CDR3 has 16 residues. Germline V gene lookup returns CDR1 MNHEY and CDR2 SMNVEV (reference sequence). CDR3 nucleotides: TGTGCCAGCAGTTTATTGGGACAGGGGCGGGGCACTGAAGCTTTCTTT. This sequence encodes CASSLLGQGRGTEAFF.